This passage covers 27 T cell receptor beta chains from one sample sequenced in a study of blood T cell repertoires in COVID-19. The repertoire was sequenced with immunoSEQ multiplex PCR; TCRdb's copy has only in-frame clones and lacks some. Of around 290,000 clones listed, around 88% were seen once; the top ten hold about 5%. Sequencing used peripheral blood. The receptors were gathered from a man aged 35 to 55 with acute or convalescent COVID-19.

In DNA form, the CDR3 reads TGCGCCAGCAGCTTGGCTGCGGGGGGGGGTGAGCAGTTCTTC. It encodes CASSLAAGGGEQFF. J is TRBJ2-1 and V is TRBV5-1, with 9 bases lining up with TRBD2. The trim removed 0 bases at V and 9 bases at J, leaving 4 bases unmatched. The CDR3 runs to 14 residues. CDR1 SGHRS and CDR2 YFSETQ come from the germline V gene.

The CDR3 reads CASSGSGSGVTQYF. CDR3 DNA: TGTGCCAGCAGTGGGTCAGGTAGCGGGGTTACGCAGTATTTT. V usage is TRBV2 and J usage is TRBJ2-3; 8 nucleotides agree with TRBD2. With V trimmed by 4 bases and J by 8 bases, 8 bases remained unmatched. The CDR3 is 14 amino acids. From germline, CDR1 is SNHLY and CDR2 FYNNEI.

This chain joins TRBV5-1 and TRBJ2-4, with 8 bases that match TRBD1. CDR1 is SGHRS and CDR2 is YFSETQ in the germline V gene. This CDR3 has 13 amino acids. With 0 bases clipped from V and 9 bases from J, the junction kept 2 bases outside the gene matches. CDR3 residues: CASSLGTGTIQYF. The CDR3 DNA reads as TGCGCCAGCAGCTTGGGGACAGGGACCATTCAGTACTTC.

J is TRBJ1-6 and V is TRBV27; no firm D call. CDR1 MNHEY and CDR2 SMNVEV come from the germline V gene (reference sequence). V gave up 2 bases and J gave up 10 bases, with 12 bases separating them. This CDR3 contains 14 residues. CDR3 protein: CASSLAGGKSPLHF. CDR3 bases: TGTGCCAGCAGTTTAGCGGGAGGGAAGTCACCCCTCCACTTT.

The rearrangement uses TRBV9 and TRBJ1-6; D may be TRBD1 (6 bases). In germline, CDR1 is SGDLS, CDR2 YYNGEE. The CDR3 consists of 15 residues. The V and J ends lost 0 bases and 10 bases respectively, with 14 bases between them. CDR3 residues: CASSVGQGWWSPLHF. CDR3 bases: TGTGCCAGCAGCGTAGGTCAGGGGTGGTGGTCACCCCTCCACTTT.

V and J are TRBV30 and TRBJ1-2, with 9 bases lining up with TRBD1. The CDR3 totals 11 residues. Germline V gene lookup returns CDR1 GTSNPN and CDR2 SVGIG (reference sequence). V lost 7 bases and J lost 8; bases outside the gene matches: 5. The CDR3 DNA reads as TGTGCCTCGGGACAGGGTAACGGCTACACCTTC. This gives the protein CASGQGNGYTF.

Here the CDR3 reads CASSEGGPSTDTQYF. The CDR3 DNA is TGTGCCAGCAGCGAAGGGGGGCCTAGCACAGATACGCAGTATTTT. The J gene is TRBJ2-3, the V gene TRBV3-1 (or the pseudogene TRBV3-2); possibly TRBD1 or TRBD2 for D (6 bases each). CDR3 length: 15 residues. Deletions cut 5 bases from V and 0 bases from J, with 12 bases between. Germline-derived CDR1 and CDR2 are LGHDT and YNNKEL (reference sequence).

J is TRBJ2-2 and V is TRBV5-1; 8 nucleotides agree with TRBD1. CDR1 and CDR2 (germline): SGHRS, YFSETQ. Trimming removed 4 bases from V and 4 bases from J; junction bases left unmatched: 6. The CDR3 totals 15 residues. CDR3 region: CASSVKTGGTGELFF. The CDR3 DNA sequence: TGCGCCAGCAGCGTAAAAACAGGGGGCACCGGGGAGCTGTTTTTT.

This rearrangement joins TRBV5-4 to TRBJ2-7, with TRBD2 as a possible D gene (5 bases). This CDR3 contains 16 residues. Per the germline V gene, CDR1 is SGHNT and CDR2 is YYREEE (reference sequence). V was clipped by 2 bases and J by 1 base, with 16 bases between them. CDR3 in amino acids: CASSLGPPGKSYEQYF. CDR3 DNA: TGTGCCAGCAGCTTAGGGCCGCCGGGGAAGTCCTACGAGCAGTACTTC.

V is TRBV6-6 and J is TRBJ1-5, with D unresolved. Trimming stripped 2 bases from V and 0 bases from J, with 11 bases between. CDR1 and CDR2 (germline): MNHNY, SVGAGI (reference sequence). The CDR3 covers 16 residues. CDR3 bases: TGTGCCAGCAGTTACGCGCCTAAACCTAGCAATCAGCCCCAGCATTTT. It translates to CASSYAPKPSNQPQHF.

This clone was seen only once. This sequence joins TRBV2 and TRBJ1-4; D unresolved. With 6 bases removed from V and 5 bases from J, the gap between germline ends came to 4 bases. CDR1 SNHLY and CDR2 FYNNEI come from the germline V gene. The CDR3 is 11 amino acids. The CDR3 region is CASSLNEKLFF. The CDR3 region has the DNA TGTGCCAGCAGCCTAAATGAAAAACTGTTTTTT. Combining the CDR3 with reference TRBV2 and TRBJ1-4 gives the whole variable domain EPEVTQTPSHQVTQMGQEVILRCVPISNHLYFYWYRQILGQKVEFLVSFYNNEISEKSEIFDDQFSVERPDGSNFTLKIRSTKLEDSAMYFCASSLNEKLFFGSGTQLSVL.

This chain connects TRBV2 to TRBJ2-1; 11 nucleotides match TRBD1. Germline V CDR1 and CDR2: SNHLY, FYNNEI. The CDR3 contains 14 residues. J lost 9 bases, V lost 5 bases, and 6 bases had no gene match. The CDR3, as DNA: TGTGCCAGCAGTCCCTGGACAGGGGGCAGTGAGCAGTTCTTC. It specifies CASSPWTGGSEQFF.

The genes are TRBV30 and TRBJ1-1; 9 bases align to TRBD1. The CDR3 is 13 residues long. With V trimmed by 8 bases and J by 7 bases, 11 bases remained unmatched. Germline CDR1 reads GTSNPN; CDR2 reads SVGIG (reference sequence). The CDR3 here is CAVDRGKGGEAFF. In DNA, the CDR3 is TGTGCCGTAGACAGGGGGAAAGGAGGTGAAGCTTTCTTT.

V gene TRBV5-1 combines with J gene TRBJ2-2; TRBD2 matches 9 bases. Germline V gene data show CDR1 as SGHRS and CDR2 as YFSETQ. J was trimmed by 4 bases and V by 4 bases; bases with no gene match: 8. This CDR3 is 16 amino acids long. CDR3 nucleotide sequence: TGCGCCAGCAGCCAGATAGCGGGGGCCATCACCGGGGAGCTGTTTTTT. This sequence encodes CASSQIAGAITGELFF.

The CDR3: CASSRTMVGTDTQYF. In DNA form, the CDR3 reads TGCGCCAGCAGCCGCACTATGGTCGGCACAGATACGCAGTATTTT. The rearrangement joins TRBV5-1 to TRBJ2-3; D uncertain. Germline V gives CDR1 SGHRS, CDR2 YFSETQ. The germline V and J ends were trimmed by 4 bases and 1 base, with 13 bases remaining between them. The CDR3 length is 15 residues.

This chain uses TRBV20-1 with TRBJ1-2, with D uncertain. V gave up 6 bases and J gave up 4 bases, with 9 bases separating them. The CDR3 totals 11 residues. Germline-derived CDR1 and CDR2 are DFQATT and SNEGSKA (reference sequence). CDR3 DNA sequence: TGCAGTGCCGTATCGGGCTATGGCTACACCTTC. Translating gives CSAVSGYGYTF.

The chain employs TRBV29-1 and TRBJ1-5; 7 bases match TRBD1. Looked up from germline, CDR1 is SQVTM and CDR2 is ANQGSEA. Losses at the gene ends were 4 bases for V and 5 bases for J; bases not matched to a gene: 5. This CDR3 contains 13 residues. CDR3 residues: CSVVHGTDQPQHF. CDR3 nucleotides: TGCAGCGTTGTCCACGGGACAGATCAGCCCCAGCATTTT.

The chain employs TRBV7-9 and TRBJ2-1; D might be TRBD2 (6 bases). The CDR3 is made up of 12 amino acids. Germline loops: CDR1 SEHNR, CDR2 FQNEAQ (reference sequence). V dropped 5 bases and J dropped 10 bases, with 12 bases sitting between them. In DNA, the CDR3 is TGTGCCAGCAGCCCCGGGGGACGAGAGCAGTTCTTC. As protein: CASSPGGREQFF.

The CDR3 region is CASSPIGGGTEAFF. In DNA, the CDR3 is TGCGCCAGCAGCCCGATAGGGGGGGGGACTGAAGCTTTCTTT. V gene TRBV5-1 combines with J gene TRBJ1-1, with D possibly being TRBD1 (6 bases). Between the trimmed V and J ends, which lost 4 bases and 5 bases, there was a span of 15 bases. The CDR3 contains 14 residues. The germline CDR1 and CDR2 sequences are SGHRS and YFSETQ.

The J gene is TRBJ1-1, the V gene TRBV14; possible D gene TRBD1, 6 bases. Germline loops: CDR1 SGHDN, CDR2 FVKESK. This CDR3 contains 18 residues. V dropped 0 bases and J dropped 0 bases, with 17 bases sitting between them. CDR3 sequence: CASSQEGPGARVNTEAFF. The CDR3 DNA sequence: TGTGCCAGCAGCCAAGAGGGCCCAGGGGCGAGAGTGAACACTGAAGCTTTCTTT.

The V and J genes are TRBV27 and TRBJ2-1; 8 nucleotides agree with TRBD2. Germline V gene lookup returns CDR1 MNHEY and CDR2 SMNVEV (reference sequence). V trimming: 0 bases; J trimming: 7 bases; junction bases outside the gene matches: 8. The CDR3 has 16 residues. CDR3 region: CASSLSPRLARNEQFF. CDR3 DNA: TGTGCCAGCAGTTTATCCCCGAGACTAGCGAGAAATGAGCAGTTCTTC.

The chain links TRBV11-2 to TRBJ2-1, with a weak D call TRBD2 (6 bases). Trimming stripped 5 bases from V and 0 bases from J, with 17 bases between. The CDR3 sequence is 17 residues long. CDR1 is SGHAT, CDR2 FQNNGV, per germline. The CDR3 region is CASSRTMVSGSYNEQFF. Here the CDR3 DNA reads TGTGCCAGCAGCCGTACCATGGTTAGCGGCTCCTACAATGAGCAGTTCTTC. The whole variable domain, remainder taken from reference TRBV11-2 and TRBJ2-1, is EAGVAQSPRYKIIEKRQSVAFWCNPISGHATLYWYQQILGQGPKLLIQFQNNGVVDDSQLPKDRFSAERLKGVDSTLKIQPAKLEDSAVYLCASSRTMVSGSYNEQFFGPGTRLTVL.

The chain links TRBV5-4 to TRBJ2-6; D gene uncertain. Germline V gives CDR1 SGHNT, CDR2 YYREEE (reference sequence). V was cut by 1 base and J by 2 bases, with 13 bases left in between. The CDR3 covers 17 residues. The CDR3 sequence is CASSLFRGVPGANVLTF. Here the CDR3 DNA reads TGTGCCAGCAGCTTGTTTCGAGGTGTCCCTGGGGCCAACGTCCTGACTTTC. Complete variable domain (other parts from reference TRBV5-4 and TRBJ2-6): ETGVTQSPTHLIKTRGQQVTLRCSSQSGHNTVSWYQQALGQGPQFIFQYYREEENGRGNFPPRFSGLQFPNYSSELNVNALELDDSALYLCASSLFRGVPGANVLTFGAGSRLTVL.

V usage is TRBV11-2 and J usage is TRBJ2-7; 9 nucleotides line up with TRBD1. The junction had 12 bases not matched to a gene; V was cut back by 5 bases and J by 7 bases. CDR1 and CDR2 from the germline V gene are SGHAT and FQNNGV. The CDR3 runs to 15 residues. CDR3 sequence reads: CASSPAWDRVGEQYF. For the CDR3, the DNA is TGTGCCAGCAGCCCCGCTTGGGACAGGGTAGGGGAGCAGTACTTC. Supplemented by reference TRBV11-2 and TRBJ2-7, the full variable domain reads EAGVAQSPRYKIIEKRQSVAFWCNPISGHATLYWYQQILGQGPKLLIQFQNNGVVDDSQLPKDRFSAERLKGVDSTLKIQPAKLEDSAVYLCASSPAWDRVGEQYFGPGTRLTVT.

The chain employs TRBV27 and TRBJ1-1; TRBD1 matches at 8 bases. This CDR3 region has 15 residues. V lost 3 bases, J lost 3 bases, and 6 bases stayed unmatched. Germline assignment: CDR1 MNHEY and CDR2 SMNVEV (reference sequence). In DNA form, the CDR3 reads TGTGCCAGCAGTTTCGGACAGGGTCTCTACACTGAAGCTTTCTTT. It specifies CASSFGQGLYTEAFF.

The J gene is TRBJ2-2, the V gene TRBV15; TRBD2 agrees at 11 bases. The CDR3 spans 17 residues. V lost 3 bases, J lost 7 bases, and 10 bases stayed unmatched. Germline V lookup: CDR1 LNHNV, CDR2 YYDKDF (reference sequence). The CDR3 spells CATSSDLLAGVHGELFF. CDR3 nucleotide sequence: TGTGCCACCAGCAGCGATTTACTAGCGGGGGTTCACGGGGAGCTGTTTTTT.

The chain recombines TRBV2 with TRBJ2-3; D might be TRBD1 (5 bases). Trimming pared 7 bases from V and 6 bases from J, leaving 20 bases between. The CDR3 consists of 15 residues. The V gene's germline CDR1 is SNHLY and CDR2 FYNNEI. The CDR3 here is CASTPEQGILDTQYF. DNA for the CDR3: TGTGCCAGCACCCCCGAGCAGGGAATTTTGGATACGCAGTATTTT.